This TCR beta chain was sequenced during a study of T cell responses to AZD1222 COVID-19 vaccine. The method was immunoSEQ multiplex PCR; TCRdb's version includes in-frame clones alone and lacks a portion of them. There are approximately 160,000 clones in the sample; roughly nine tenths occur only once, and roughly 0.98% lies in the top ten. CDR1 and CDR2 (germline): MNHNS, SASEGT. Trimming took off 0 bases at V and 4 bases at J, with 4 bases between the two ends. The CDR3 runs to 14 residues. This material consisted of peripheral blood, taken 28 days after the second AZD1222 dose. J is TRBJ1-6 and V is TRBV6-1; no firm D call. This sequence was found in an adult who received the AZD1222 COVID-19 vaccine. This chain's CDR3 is CASSEAVYNSPLHF. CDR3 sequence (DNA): TGTGCCAGCAGTGAAGCCGTATATAATTCACCCCTCCACTTT.